Reported below is one T cell receptor beta chain. This sample was taken from a study of blood T cell repertoires in COVID-19. Per the original data handling: Reference gene primer amplification gave estimated nucleated cell counts. Assay used: immunoSEQ multiplex PCR; TCRdb lists only in-frame clones, some missing. V, J and clone size are those of that table, while D and trimming were read from the DNA. The sample shows about 350,000 clones, approximately 89% of them seen only once. Patients at the Seattle site were enrolled during active infection and followed longitudinally. Material for sequencing was peripheral blood. The clonotype originates from a woman aged 55-69 years with COVID-19, enrolled during active disease.

The CDR3 protein is CASSLEPDREQFF. CDR3 in DNA: TGTGCCAGCAGCTTAGAACCCGACAGGGAGCAGTTCTTC. The chain uses TRBV11-3 and TRBJ2-1; weak D call: TRBD1 (6 bases). Deletions cut 0 bases from V and 10 bases from J, with 10 bases between. The CDR3 covers 13 residues. The V gene's germline CDR1 is SGHNT and CDR2 YENEEA. The full variable domain, its missing parts supplied by reference TRBV11-3 and TRBJ2-1, is EAGVVQSPRYKIIEKKQPVAFWCNPISGHNTLYWYLQNLGQGPELLIRYENEEAVDDSQLPKDRFSAERLKGVDSTLKIQPAELGDSAVYLCASSLEPDREQFFGPGTRLTVL.